These 8 T cell receptor beta chains share one sample of origin, sequenced in a study of technical replicates of blood from a handful of donors. Sequenced by immunoSEQ multiplex PCR; TCRdb stores in-frame clones only, minus some. The repertoire holds tens of thousands of clones, around nine tenths seen once, with under 0.5% in the top ten. Sequences were obtained from T cells isolated from PBMCs. Receptor source: a human donor in good health.

The chain employs TRBV6-6 and TRBJ2-7; D remains unclear. The CDR3 sequence is 14 residues long. Trimming removed 6 bases from V and 1 base from J, with 13 bases in between. The germline V gene encodes CDR1 MNHNY and CDR2 SVGAGI (reference sequence). The chain's CDR3 is CASRINTVSYEQYF. As DNA, the CDR3 is TGTGCCAGCAGGATAAATACAGTTTCCTACGAGCAGTACTTC.

This clone was seen a few times. This rearrangement joins TRBV4-1 to TRBJ1-5, with D perhaps TRBD1 (5 bases). The V end was cut by 0 bases, the J end by 7 bases, with 13 bases between. This CDR3 region has 15 residues. Germline assignment: CDR1 MGHRA and CDR2 YSYEKL. The CDR3 region has the DNA TGCGCCAGCAGCCAAGAAGGAGGGGTCGGACAGCCCCAGCATTTT. It codes for CASSQEGGVGQPQHF.

V is TRBV11-2 and J is TRBJ2-7, with TRBD2 identical over 10 bases. With 8 bases clipped from V and 4 bases from J, the junction kept 5 bases outside the gene matches. Germline values: CDR1 SGHAT, CDR2 FQNNGV. The CDR3 length is 13 residues. The CDR3 region has the DNA TGTGCCAGCGGCTGGACTAGCGGATACGAGCAGTACTTC. Translating it yields CASGWTSGYEQYF. The entire variable domain, with the rest obtained from reference TRBV11-2 and TRBJ2-7, is as follows: EAGVAQSPRYKIIEKRQSVAFWCNPISGHATLYWYQQILGQGPKLLIQFQNNGVVDDSQLPKDRFSAERLKGVDSTLKIQPAKLEDSAVYLCASGWTSGYEQYFGPGTRLTVT.

The chain is built from TRBV19 and TRBJ1-5, with D tentatively TRBD1 (6 bases). Germline V gene lookup returns CDR1 LNHDA and CDR2 SQIVND (reference sequence). The CDR3 consists of 14 residues. The V end was cut by 3 bases, the J end by 8 bases, with 14 bases between. CDR3 coding DNA: TGTGCCAGTAGTATGCGCAGGGGAGTGGAGCCCCAGCATTTT. Residues: CASSMRRGVEPQHF.

This sequence joins TRBV5-4 and TRBJ2-7, with a tentative D call TRBD1 (5 bases). This CDR3 is built from 15 residues. Germline assignment: CDR1 SGHNT and CDR2 YYREEE (reference sequence). With 0 bases removed from V and 0 bases from J, the gap between germline ends came to 10 bases. The CDR3 DNA sequence: TGTGCCAGCAGCTTGGACAGGTCAAGCTCCTACGAGCAGTACTTC. It yields the protein CASSLDRSSSYEQYF. Looking up the rest from reference TRBV5-4 and TRBJ2-7 gives the full variable domain: ETGVTQSPTHLIKTRGQQVTLRCSSQSGHNTVSWYQQALGQGPQFIFQYYREEENGRGNFPPRFSGLQFPNYSSELNVNALELDDSALYLCASSLDRSSSYEQYFGPGTRLTVT.

V is TRBV7-9 and J is TRBJ2-7; D is possibly TRBD1 (5 bases). The CDR3 loop spans 14 amino acids. The ends were cut back, 3 bases at V and 0 bases at J, with 9 bases in the middle. CDR1 and CDR2 (germline): SEHNR, FQNEAQ (reference sequence). DNA of the CDR3: TGTGCCAGCAGCTTGGGGCTGTACTCCTACGAGCAGTACTTC. Encoded protein: CASSLGLYSYEQYF.

The J gene is TRBJ1-1, the V gene TRBV21-1. TRBV21-1 has pseudogene status. This CDR3 contains 16 residues. CDR3 sequence reads: CASSTPPPAGGPEAFF. The CDR3 nucleotides are TGTGCCAGCAGCACTCCGCCCCCAGCGGGTGGTCCTGAAGCTTTCTTT.

This chain links TRBV27 with TRBJ2-5, with D hard to call. The CDR3 is 15 amino acids. Trimming cost V 0 bases and J 2 bases, with 10 bases left between them. Germline V gene data show CDR1 as MNHEY and CDR2 as SMNVEV (reference sequence). CDR3 protein: CASSLSGQLQETQYF. The CDR3 DNA follows: TGTGCCAGCAGTTTATCTGGGCAGCTTCAAGAGACCCAGTACTTC.